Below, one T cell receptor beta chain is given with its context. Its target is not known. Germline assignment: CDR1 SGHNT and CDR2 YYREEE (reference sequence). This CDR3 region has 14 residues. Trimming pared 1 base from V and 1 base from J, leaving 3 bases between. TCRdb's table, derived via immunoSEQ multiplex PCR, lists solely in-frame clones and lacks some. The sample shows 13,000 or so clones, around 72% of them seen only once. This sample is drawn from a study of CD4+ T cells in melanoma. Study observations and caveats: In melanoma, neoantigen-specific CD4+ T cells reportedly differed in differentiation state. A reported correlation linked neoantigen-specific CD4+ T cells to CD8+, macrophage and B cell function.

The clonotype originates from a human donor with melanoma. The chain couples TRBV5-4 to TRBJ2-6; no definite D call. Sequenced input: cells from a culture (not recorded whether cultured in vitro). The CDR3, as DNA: TGTGCCAGCAGCTTGAAATCTGGGGCCAACGTCCTGACTTTC. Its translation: CASSLKSGANVLTF.